The T cell receptor (beta chain) under discussion was sequenced for a study of metastatic and nonmetastatic thyroid tumors. Overall study: The comparison covered peripheral blood and tumor or nodule tissue in malignant and benign thyroid patients.

This clone is medium-sized in the sample. Antigen unknown. The CDR3 loop spans 11 amino acids. Germline CDR1 reads DFQATT; CDR2 reads SNEGSKA (reference sequence). V was cut by 5 bases and J by 1 base, with 5 bases left in between. Study-level points and caveats: According to reports, the diversity of TCR beta was significantly higher in malignant thyroid tumors than in benign nodules, and this held in both blood and tumor samples.

All patients were treatment-naive before thyroid surgery. In the study's own analysis: A classifier of distant metastasis in papillary thyroid cancer was built from CDR3 differences (across clinicopathological groups). TCRdb re-analyzed the PCR reads using MiXCR. These V and J calls are TCRdb output, not the study's own analysis. The table has approximately 31,000 clones, under 20% seen once. The sequence was collected from a female donor with papillary thyroid cancer or a benign thyroid nodule (not recorded which). Some clones in this sample may be carry-over from other donors' samples. Sequencing used blood. The chain is built from TRBV20-1 and TRBJ1-2; D call uncertain. The DNA for the CDR3 is TGCAGTGCTTACAATAACTATGGCTACACCTTC. Protein product: CSAYNNYGYTF.